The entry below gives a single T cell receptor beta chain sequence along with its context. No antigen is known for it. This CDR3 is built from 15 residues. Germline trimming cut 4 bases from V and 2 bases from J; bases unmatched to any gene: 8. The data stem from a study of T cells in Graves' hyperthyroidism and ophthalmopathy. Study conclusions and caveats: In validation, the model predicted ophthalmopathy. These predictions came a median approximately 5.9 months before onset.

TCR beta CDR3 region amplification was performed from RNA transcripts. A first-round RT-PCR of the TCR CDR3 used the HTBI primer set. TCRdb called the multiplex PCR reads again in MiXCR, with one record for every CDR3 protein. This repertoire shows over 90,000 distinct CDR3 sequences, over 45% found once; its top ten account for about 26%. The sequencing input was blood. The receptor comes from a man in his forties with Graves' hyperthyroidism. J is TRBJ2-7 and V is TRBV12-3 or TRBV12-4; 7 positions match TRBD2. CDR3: CASSSRLAATYEQYF. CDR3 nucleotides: TGTGCCAGCAGTTCTAGACTAGCCGCCACCTACGAGCAGTACTTC.